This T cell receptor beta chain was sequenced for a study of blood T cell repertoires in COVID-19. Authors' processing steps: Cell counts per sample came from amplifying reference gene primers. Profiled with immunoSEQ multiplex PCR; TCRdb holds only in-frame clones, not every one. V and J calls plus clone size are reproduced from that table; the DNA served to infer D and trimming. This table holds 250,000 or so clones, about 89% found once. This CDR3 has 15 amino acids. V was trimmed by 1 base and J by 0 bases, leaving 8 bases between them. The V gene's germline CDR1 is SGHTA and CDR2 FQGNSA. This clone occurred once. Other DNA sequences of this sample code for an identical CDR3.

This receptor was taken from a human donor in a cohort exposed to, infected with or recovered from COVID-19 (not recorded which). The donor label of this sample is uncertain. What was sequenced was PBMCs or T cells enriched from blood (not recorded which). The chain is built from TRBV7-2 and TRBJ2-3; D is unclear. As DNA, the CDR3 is TGTGCCAGCAGCTTAGTTGCCGGGAGCACAGATACGCAGTATTTT. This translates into CASSLVAGSTDTQYF.